This T cell receptor beta chain was sequenced during a study of untreated major depressive disorder. Study observations and caveats: Private clones made up every subject's top five TRBV05-01 clones.

Sequencing used immunoSEQ multiplex PCR; TCRdb keeps in-frame clones, though not all of them. Of 20,000 to 25,000 clones listed, 90% to 95% are singletons. Each depressed patient was matched pairwise with a non-depressed control on sex, age, current smoking status and body mass index. Roughly 29 ml of peripheral blood was collected per donor. CD4+ T cell purity was typically approximately 94%. Points on this clone: Its antigen remains unknown.

Germline V gives CDR1 SEHNR, CDR2 FQNEAQ (reference sequence). This CDR3 is 15 amino acids long. V was trimmed by 1 base and J by 5 bases, leaving 13 bases between them. The source material was CD4+ T cells from PBMCs. The chain carries TRBV7-9 and TRBJ2-3; a weak D match, TRBD1 (5 bases). This clonotype was sampled from a man under 40 in good health. CDR3 amino acids: CASSLGKGLIDTQYF. The CDR3 DNA reads TGTGCCAGCAGCTTAGGGAAGGGGCTCATAGATACGCAGTATTTT.